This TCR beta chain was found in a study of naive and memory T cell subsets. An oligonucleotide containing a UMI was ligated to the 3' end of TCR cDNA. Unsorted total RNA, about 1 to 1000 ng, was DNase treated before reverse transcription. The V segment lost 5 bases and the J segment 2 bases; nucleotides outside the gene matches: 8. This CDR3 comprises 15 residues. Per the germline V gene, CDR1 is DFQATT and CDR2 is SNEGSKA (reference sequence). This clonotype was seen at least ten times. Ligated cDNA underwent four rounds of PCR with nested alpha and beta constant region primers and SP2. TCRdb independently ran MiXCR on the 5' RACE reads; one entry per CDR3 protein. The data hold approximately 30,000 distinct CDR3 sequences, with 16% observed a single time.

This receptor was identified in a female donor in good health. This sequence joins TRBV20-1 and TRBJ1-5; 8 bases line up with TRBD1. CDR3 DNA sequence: TGCAGTGCTTTGGACAGGGAACTTGGCAATCAGCCCCAGCATTTT. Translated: CSALDRELGNQPQHF.